The rows below give T cell receptor beta chains drawn from one sample of a study of blood T cell repertoires in COVID-19. Method: immunoSEQ multiplex PCR; TCRdb's copy keeps in-frame clones and lacks some. Seen here are about 200,000 clones, approximately 90% observed once, and the top ten hold more than 0.7%. The specimen was peripheral blood. These receptors originate from a man aged 55 to 70 with COVID-19, enrolled during active disease. The CDR3 runs from the conserved cysteine through the conserved F or W. The D gene is left open where the match is weak. Size values are once, few and many counts, or a class for expanded clones, and some rows have none.

d_call j_call clone_size cdr3_length v_call cdr3_nt cdr3_aa
- TRBJ1-5 once 14 TRBV5-6 TGTGCCAGCAGCTTGGCAGGGGTCAATCAGCCCCAGCATTTT CASSLAGVNQPQHF
- TRBJ1-3 - 16 TRBV28 TGTGCCAGCAGTTTTCTCCGGCCTAGCTCTGGAAACACCATATATTTT CASSFLRPSSGNTIYF
- TRBJ1-1 - 14 TRBV11-2 TGTGCCAGCAGCAAGGACAGCATTAACACTGAAGCTTTCTTT CASSKDSINTEAFF
- TRBJ2-3 - 16 TRBV6-1 TGTGCCAGCAGTGCCCTATTCGCCCAATGGTCGGATACGCAGTATTTT CASSALFAQWSDTQYF
- TRBJ1-2 - 15 TRBV6-5 TGTGCCAGCAGTTACACGGGACTGTCTAACTATGGCTACACCTTC CASSYTGLSNYGYTF
- TRBJ1-1 - 14 TRBV6-6 TGTGCCAGCAGACTAAAACAGGGCCACACTGAAGCTTTCTTT CASRLKQGHTEAFF
TRBD1 TRBJ1-2 once 16 TRBV7-9 TGTGCCAGCAGCTTAGCGTCGGACAGGGGAGGCTATGGCTACACCTTC CASSLASDRGGYGYTF
TRBD2 TRBJ2-2 - 15 TRBV9 TGTGCCAGCAGCGTAACTAGCGTTGGGACCGGGGAGCTGTTTTTT CASSVTSVGTGELFF
- TRBJ2-7 once 12 TRBV3-1/TRBV3-2 TGTGCCAGCAGCCAGACTCAGAGAGAGCAGTACTTC CASSQTQREQYF
TRBD1 TRBJ1-2 - 14 TRBV13 TGTGCCAGCAGCGCTCGGACAGGGGACTATGGCTACACCTTC CASSARTGDYGYTF
TRBD1 TRBJ1-6 few 16 TRBV10-3 TGTGCCATCAGCAGAGAGGGCACAGGGGTAAATTCACCCCTCCACTTT CAISREGTGVNSPLHF
- TRBJ1-2 - 15 TRBV5-5 TGTGCCAGCAGCTTTAGGGTCACCGCGGGCTATGGCTACACCTTC CASSFRVTAGYGYTF
TRBD1 TRBJ2-3 - 15 TRBV6-5 TGTGCCAGCAGCTGGGGGACAGGGGGCGCAGATACGCAGTATTTT CASSWGTGGADTQYF
- TRBJ2-5 - 15 TRBV28 TGTGCCAGCGGGCCCATGGTGCTTGACCAAGAGACCCAGTACTTC CASGPMVLDQETQYF
TRBD2 TRBJ2-7 - 15 TRBV6-2/TRBV6-3 TGTGCCAGCAGTTACACCGGGACTACCAACTACGAGCAGTACTTC CASSYTGTTNYEQYF
- TRBJ2-1 - 15 TRBV6-5 TGTGCCAGCAGTTACCTGAGGGGGGGGGACAATGAGCAGTTCTTC CASSYLRGGDNEQFF
- TRBJ1-5 - 14 TRBV6-5 TGTGCCAGCAGCCGGGACACTAGCAATCAGCCCCAGCATTTT CASSRDTSNQPQHF
TRBD1 TRBJ1-6 once 16 TRBV9 TGTGCCAGCAGCGACGGCGGGACAGGGGGCGGTTCACCCCTCCACTTT CASSDGGTGGGSPLHF
- TRBJ1-1 - 14 TRBV5-1 TGCGCCAGCAGCTTGGTAGCCGGGAACACTGAAGCTTTCTTT CASSLVAGNTEAFF
- TRBJ2-1 - 16 TRBV18 TGTGCCAGCTCACCCAGCAAGGTAGCGGCTATCGATGAGCAGTTCTTC CASSPSKVAAIDEQFF
- TRBJ1-2 - 14 TRBV5-6 TGTGCCAGCAGCCAGGGGAGGGTACACTATGGCTACACCTTC CASSQGRVHYGYTF
- TRBJ2-7 - 15 TRBV21-1 TGTGCCAGCAGCGCCTCCGGGACTAGCGGGAGATCTCCGTACTTC CASSASGTSGRSPYF
TRBD1 TRBJ1-1 - 12 TRBV10-2 TGCGCCAGCAGGGGGACAGCCACTGAAGCTTTCTTT CASRGTATEAFF
TRBD1 TRBJ1-3 - 15 TRBV10-3 TGTGCCATCAGTAGTCGACAGGGAACTGGAAACACCATATATTTT CAISSRQGTGNTIYF
- TRBJ2-5 once 11 TRBV29-1 TGCAGCGCAGGGAGTCGAGAGACCCAGTACTTC CSAGSRETQYF
TRBD2 TRBJ2-3 once 16 TRBV19 TGTGCCAGTAGTATACCTTTGGCGGGAGGAGGAGATACGCAGTATTTT CASSIPLAGGGDTQYF
- TRBJ2-1 - 15 TRBV5-1 TGCGCCAGCAGCCCGGACACCACCGCACCCACTGAGCAGTTCTTC CASSPDTTAPTEQFF
TRBD2 TRBJ2-3 - 16 TRBV4-1 TGCGCCAGCAGCCAAGATCCTAGCGGGGGCACAGATACGCAGTATTTT CASSQDPSGGTDTQYF
TRBD2 TRBJ2-1 - 12 TRBV12-3/TRBV12-4 TGTGCCAGCAGTCCACTAGCGACTGAGCAGTTCTTC CASSPLATEQFF
- TRBJ1-1 - 14 TRBV19 TGTGCCAGTAGTTTACAGGGCCCGAACACTGAAGCTTTCTTT CASSLQGPNTEAFF
- TRBJ1-2 - 13 TRBV12-3/TRBV12-4 TGTGCCAGCAGTCCCAGGGCCTCCTATGGCTACACCTTC CASSPRASYGYTF
- TRBJ1-2 - 12 TRBV3-1/TRBV3-2 TGTGCCAGCAGCCAGACAGGCTATGGCTACACCTTC CASSQTGYGYTF
- TRBJ2-7 - 12 TRBV20-1 TGCAGTGCTAGTGGGGGGCCCTACGAGCAGTACTTC CSASGGPYEQYF
- TRBJ1-3 - 15 TRBV5-1 TGCGCCAGCAGCTTGAGAACAGAAGCTGGAAACACCATATATTTT CASSLRTEAGNTIYF
TRBD1 TRBJ2-7 - 16 TRBV7-9 TGTGCCAGCAGCTTAGTGGTGACAGGGAGCTCCTACGAGCAGTACTTC CASSLVVTGSSYEQYF
- TRBJ1-5 - 12 TRBV7-9 TGTGCCAGCAGCCTGAGTAATCAGCCCCAGCATTTT CASSLSNQPQHF
- TRBJ2-1 - 17 TRBV9 TGTGCCAGCAGCGTAGATCGGTTACGGACACGGACGGATGAGCAGTTCTTC CASSVDRLRTRTDEQFF
TRBD2 TRBJ2-3 - 16 TRBV7-6 TGTGCCAGCAGCTTTTCGAGCGGGAGTATGACAGATACGCAGTATTTT CASSFSSGSMTDTQYF
- TRBJ1-4 - 15 TRBV19 TGTGCCACCCGAAGCGGGGGAGCTTTCTATGAAAAACTGTTTTTT CATRSGGAFYEKLFF
- TRBJ1-1 - 14 TRBV28 TGTGCCAGCAGTGCCAGACAGCTGAACACTGAAGCTTTCTTT CASSARQLNTEAFF
TRBD2 TRBJ2-3 - 16 TRBV14 TGTGCCAGCAGTCTAAGAAGCGGGGTGAGCACAGATACGCAGTATTTT CASSLRSGVSTDTQYF
TRBD1 TRBJ2-1 - 17 TRBV9 TGTGCCAGCAGCGTAGAAGACTTTCTGAGGACAGGGAACGAGCAGTTCTTC CASSVEDFLRTGNEQFF
TRBD1 TRBJ1-1 - 16 TRBV5-6 TGTGCCAGCAGCTTGGACAGGGGGGACATGAACACTGAAGCTTTCTTT CASSLDRGDMNTEAFF